This record looks at one TCR beta chain sequence and its context. Its cognate antigen is unknown. The data belong to a study of cytomegalovirus exposure and HLA in healthy donors. This CDR3 comprises 16 residues. Germline V gene sequence: CDR1 SGHTA, CDR2 FQGNSA. V was cut by 4 bases and J by 0 bases, with 13 bases left in between. The PCR employed 60 Vbeta primers together with 13 Jbeta primers. Measured with immunoSEQ multiplex PCR; TCRdb has only the in-frame clones, and not every one. This table has about 76,000 clones, 65% to 80% appearing once. General observations from the study: An Asian-associated ancestry cluster reportedly showed fewer N-insertions than the approximately 660-donor mean in a later analysis. Through in vitro validation, a few CMV-associated chains were shown to be specific for CMV antigens. Researchers reported in a later analysis that common viral pathogens appeared linked to several top clusters.

The sequence was collected from a woman aged 40 to 50 in good health and CMV-seropositive. The sample consisted of PBMCs. The gene calls are TRBV7-2 and TRBJ2-1; D remains unclear. The CDR3 is CASSSKARSSYNEQFF. The CDR3 DNA reads TGTGCCAGCAGCTCCAAAGCGCGTAGCTCCTACAATGAGCAGTTCTTC.